The source of this TCR beta chain is a study of blood T cell repertoires in COVID-19. V shed 7 bases and J shed 6 bases, with 21 bases lying between them. The CDR3 consists of 14 residues. Germline V lookup: CDR1 SQVTM, CDR2 ANQGSEA. Original data processing: The assay estimated nucleated cells by amplifying reference gene primers. Generated by immunoSEQ multiplex PCR, the TCRdb table keeps only in-frame clones and is missing some. From that table come the V and J calls and clone size; the DNA was used to work out D and trimming. The profile shows some 150,000 clones, around nine tenths of them singletons.

The clonotype was recovered from a woman aged 50 to 60 with active or convalescent COVID-19. Sample: peripheral blood. The chain joins TRBV29-1 to TRBJ1-1; tentative D call: TRBD1 (6 bases). CDR3 coding DNA: TGCAGCGGACGACAGGACAGTTGGGCCTCTGAAGCTTTCTTT. Translation gives CSGRQDSWASEAFF.